The sequence of this TCR beta chain was determined in a study of T cells in Graves' hyperthyroidism and ophthalmopathy. RNA transcripts served as the template for amplifying TCR beta CDR3 regions. An initial round of RT-PCR targeting the TCR CDR3 relied on the HTBI primer set. A single record per CDR3 protein comes from TCRdb applying MiXCR to the multiplex PCR reads. This table holds approximately 560,000 distinct CDR3 sequences, approximately 14% found once. This clonotype was counted between two and nine times. Germline CDR1 SEHNR, CDR2 FQNEAQ (reference sequence). The CDR3 covers 19 residues. J gave up 0 bases and V 5 bases, and 13 bases lay outside the gene matches.

Material: blood. The chain recombines TRBV7-9 with TRBJ2-3; 11 nucleotides line up with TRBD2. The sequence was obtained from a woman under 40 with Graves' hyperthyroidism. DNA for the CDR3: TGTGCCAGCAGCCCGGAGACTAGCGGGACAACCTTTAGCACAGATACGCAGTATTTT. Its translation is CASSPETSGTTFSTDTQYF.